These 15 T cell receptor beta chains were sequenced from one sample in a study of CD8+CD57+ T cells in acquired aplastic anemia (dated by TCRdb to between 2017 and 2018). The run used an Illumina HiSeq 2000. Profiling of TCR beta VDJ combinations and CDR3 sequences used genomic DNA as the template. Using fastp at Q25 and MiXCR, TCRdb reprocessed the public reads and kept productive beta chains. When rows share a CDR3 protein, they turn into one entry using the most common DNA and genes. A total of about 210,000 distinct CDR3 sequences appear in this sample, about 59% of them only once. Together, the top ten hold approximately 30% of the sample. The sample taken for sequencing was sorted CD4+, CD8+, or CD8+CD57+ T cells (not recorded which) from PBMCs. These TCRs come from a human donor in good health.

The rearrangement links TRBV20-1 to TRBJ2-7, with TRBD1 as a possible D gene (6 bases). The CDR3 loop spans 12 amino acids. Germline CDR1 and CDR2: DFQATT and SNEGSKA (reference sequence). V was pared by 3 bases and J by 3 bases, with 9 bases between. CDR3 DNA: TGCAGTGCTAGGGACAGTTTCTACGAGCAGTACTTC. Translated: CSARDSFYEQYF.

This chain joins TRBV7-9 and TRBJ2-7, with D possibly being TRBD2 (6 bases). Germline CDR1 reads SEHNR; CDR2 reads FQNEAQ (reference sequence). The CDR3 loop spans 14 amino acids. The V and J ends lost 5 bases and 2 bases respectively, with 13 bases between them. The CDR3 nucleotides are TGTGCCAGCAGCCGGGGCGGGAATCCCTACGAGCAGTACTTC. This sequence encodes CASSRGGNPYEQYF.

The V call is TRBV7-9, the J call TRBJ2-7; the D is unclear. V lost 1 base, J lost 4 bases, and 5 bases lay in between. Per the germline V gene, CDR1 is SEHNR and CDR2 is FQNEAQ (reference sequence). CDR3 length equals 12 residues. The CDR3 DNA reads as TGTGCCAGCAGCTTAGGCCAGTACGAGCAGTACTTC. It encodes CASSLGQYEQYF.

This clonotype was counted only a few times. The CDR3 sequence: CASWSRADTYEQYF. The CDR3 nucleotides are TGTGCCAGCTGGTCTCGAGCGGACACCTACGAGCAGTACTTC. The chain has TRBV2 and TRBJ2-7; D tentatively fits TRBD1 or TRBD2 (5 bases each). CDR3 length: 14 residues. Germline V lookup: CDR1 SNHLY, CDR2 FYNNEI. V was cut by 8 bases and J by 2 bases, with 16 bases left in between.

This chain joins TRBV10-3 and TRBJ1-1; D gene uncertain. There are 12 residues in the CDR3. Trimming left V 6 bases short and J 1 base short, with 6 bases between. The germline V gene has CDR1 ENHRY and CDR2 SYGVKD. The CDR3 bases are TGTGCCATCAGGGCAGCGAACACTGAAGCTTTCTTT. Protein sequence: CAIRAANTEAFF.

The chain links TRBV7-9 to TRBJ2-7; 7 bases map to TRBD1. CDR3 length: 16 amino acids. CDR1 is SEHNR and CDR2 is FQNEAQ in the germline V gene (reference sequence). Unmatched junction bases numbered 9, after V lost 4 bases and J lost 0 bases. The CDR3 reads CASSSKWDSLSYEQYF. The CDR3 nucleotides read TGTGCCAGCAGCTCGAAATGGGACAGCCTCTCCTACGAGCAGTACTTC.

A note on this clonotype: Given the absence of the conserved phenylalanine or tryptophan at the CDR3 end, a read error is likely. The CDR3 loop is CASSATGTNTGELFL. Written as DNA, the CDR3 is TGTGCCAGCAGTGCGACAGGTACGAACACCGGGGAGCTGTTTCTT. The gene calls are TRBV2 and TRBJ2-2, with D tentatively TRBD1 (6 bases). V lost 4 bases and J 0 bases, leaving 9 bases between the germline ends. Germline CDR1 is SNHLY and CDR2 is FYNNEI. The CDR3 is made up of 15 amino acids.

Here the CDR3 DNA reads TGCGCCAGCAGGGACCCCGAATACCCCCCCCTCCACTTT. Translating it yields CASRDPEYPPLHF. V usage is TRBV10-2 and J usage is TRBJ1-6; D remains unclear. Germline values: CDR1 WSHSY, CDR2 SAAADI. V lost 6 bases, J lost 13 bases, and 16 bases lay in between. The CDR3 length is 13 residues.

This clonotype was recorded only once. The rearrangement joins TRBV20-1 to TRBJ1-3; TRBD1 matches at 9 bases. V lost 3 bases and J lost 6; bases outside the gene matches: 9. The CDR3 spans 15 residues. The germline V gene has CDR1 DFQATT and CDR2 SNEGSKA (reference sequence). CDR3 sequence: CSARDRGQLKNTIYF. The CDR3, as DNA: TGCAGTGCTAGGGACAGGGGACAATTAAAAAACACCATATATTTT.

This clonotype was seen many times. The chain links TRBV7-9 to TRBJ2-3, with 16 bases that match TRBD2. V was pared by 5 bases and J by 5 bases, with 10 bases of the junction left unmatched. This CDR3 region has 18 residues. Germline CDR1 reads SEHNR; CDR2 reads FQNEAQ (reference sequence). CDR3 sequence reads: CASSPPGTSGGEGDTQYF. The CDR3 DNA is TGTGCCAGCAGCCCCCCGGGGACTAGCGGGGGGGAGGGAGATACGCAGTATTTT.

The CDR3: CASSLPHREGLGTQYF. The CDR3 DNA follows: TGTGCCAGCAGCTTACCCCACAGAGAGGGGTTGGGGACCCAGTACTTC. J is TRBJ2-5 and V is TRBV2, with D perhaps being TRBD1 or TRBD2 (5 bases each). The ends were cut back, 6 bases at V and 7 bases at J, with 24 bases in the middle. Germline V gene sequence: CDR1 SNHLY, CDR2 FYNNEI. This CDR3 comprises 16 residues.

The chain carries TRBV7-8 and TRBJ1-2; no reliable D call. The CDR3 spans 15 residues. Germline CDR1 is SGHVS and CDR2 is FQNEAQ. V lost 0 bases to trimming and J lost 4 bases, with 12 bases between them. In DNA form, the CDR3 reads TGTGCCAGCAGCTTAGCGCTAGGTCTCTCCTATGGCTACACCTTC. Its protein product is CASSLALGLSYGYTF.

The rearrangement joins TRBV5-1 to TRBJ2-1; TRBD2 aligns across 8 bases. Germline V gene lookup returns CDR1 SGHRS and CDR2 YFSETQ. J lost 3 bases, V lost 2 bases, and 13 bases had no gene match. The CDR3 runs to 18 residues. The CDR3 loop is CASSLKWTSRIDYNEQFF. The DNA of the CDR3 is TGCGCCAGCAGCTTAAAATGGACTAGCCGGATAGACTACAATGAGCAGTTCTTC.

Note on this clonotype: The CDR3 does not end in the conserved phenylalanine or tryptophan, so this is likely a read error. The limits of the CDR3 on the DNA are not certain, so only TCRdb's listed CDR3 is given. V is TRBV6-5 and J is TRBJ2-5; the D segment call TRBD1 is taken from the table without a DNA check. The CDR3 spans 11 residues, counting both ends. Germline CDR1 is MNHEY and CDR2 is SVGAGI. The CDR3 sequence: CASSYSSGGWS.

The gene calls are TRBV7-2 and TRBJ2-3; D is possibly TRBD2 (5 bases). This CDR3 comprises 13 residues. V lost 4 bases, J lost 4 bases, and 9 bases lay in between. CDR1 and CDR2 (germline): SGHTA, FQGNSA. In DNA form, the CDR3 reads TGTGCCAGCAGCTCGCTAGCTCCAGATACGCAGTATTTT. As protein: CASSSLAPDTQYF.